One and the same sample provided the 28 T cell receptor beta chains below, sequenced in a study of T cell responses to AZD1222 COVID-19 vaccine. Profiled with immunoSEQ multiplex PCR; TCRdb holds only in-frame clones, not every one. Of 100,000 to 150,000 clones listed, 80% to 95% are singletons. Sequences were derived from peripheral blood, sampled on day 0 of MenACWY control vaccination. All receptors derive from an adult in good health.

This clone has more than one count but fewer than ten. The chain uses TRBV11-1 and TRBJ1-2; 12 bases agree with TRBD1. Germline V gives CDR1 SGHAT, CDR2 FQDESV (reference sequence). The CDR3 spans 13 residues. V lost 3 bases, J lost 13 bases, and 6 bases stayed unmatched. The CDR3 bases are TGTGCCAGCAGCTTTCCGGGACAGGGGGCGTGCACCTTC. This encodes CASSFPGQGACTF.

The chain has TRBV4-1 and TRBJ2-5; TRBD2 aligns across 7 bases. This CDR3 is built from 16 residues. From germline, CDR1 is MGHRA and CDR2 YSYEKL. V was clipped by 6 bases and J by 2 bases; unmatched bases: 12. This CDR3 reads CASRQNSWRGQETQYF. In DNA form, the CDR3 reads TGCGCCAGCAGGCAAAATTCTTGGCGGGGGCAAGAGACCCAGTACTTC.

V and J are TRBV4-3 and TRBJ2-3; the D gene is possibly TRBD1 (6 bases). The CDR3 extends over 20 amino acids. V shed 0 bases and J shed 3 bases, with 25 bases lying between them. Germline values: CDR1 LGHNA, CDR2 YSLEER. The DNA of the CDR3 is TGCGCCAGCAGCCAAGAGGAAGTCAGGGGCCAAGAGGTAGGAACAGATACGCAGTATTTT. Its translation is CASSQEEVRGQEVGTDTQYF.

The chain uses TRBV4-1 and TRBJ1-3, with 7 bases lining up with TRBD1. V lost 1 base and J lost 0; bases outside the gene matches: 6. This CDR3 is 17 amino acids long. Germline CDR1 reads MGHRA; CDR2 reads YSYEKL. The CDR3 sequence is CASSQGSTGSSGNTIYF. The CDR3 nucleotides read TGCGCCAGCAGCCAAGGCTCGACAGGGAGCTCTGGAAACACCATATATTTT.

This chain connects TRBV5-6 to TRBJ2-1, with TRBD2 identical over 13 bases. The CDR3 loop spans 19 amino acids. The trim removed 2 bases at V and 4 bases at J, leaving 12 bases unmatched. The germline V gene encodes CDR1 SGHDT and CDR2 YYEEEE. CDR3 nucleotides: TGTGCCAGCAGCTTAATCTCCCCGGGACTAGCGGGGAGTTACAATGAGCAGTTCTTC. It encodes CASSLISPGLAGSYNEQFF.

V and J are TRBV12-3 or TRBV12-4 and TRBJ2-7; D is unresolved. The CDR3 has 12 amino acids. Trimming pared 5 bases from V and 5 bases from J, leaving 10 bases between. The CDR3 reads CASSPSFDEQYF. The CDR3 coding sequence is TGTGCCAGCAGTCCTAGTTTCGACGAGCAGTACTTC.

This clone has just one count. CDR3 in amino acids: CASSIWTGPPDTQYF. The CDR3 nucleotides are TGTGCCAGTAGTATCTGGACAGGCCCGCCAGATACGCAGTATTTT. The chain is built from TRBV19 and TRBJ2-3; 7 positions match TRBD1. V lost 3 bases and J lost 4; bases outside the gene matches: 7. CDR3 size: 15 residues. Germline CDR1 and CDR2: LNHDA and SQIVND (reference sequence).

This chain connects TRBV5-8 to TRBJ2-7; a possible D gene is TRBD2 (5 bases). The V end lost 4 bases, the J end lost 2 bases, and 16 bases lay between the germline ends. The CDR3 has 15 amino acids. CDR1 is SGHTS, CDR2 YDEGEE, per germline. CDR3 coding DNA: TGTGCCAGCAGCCCTGCTAAGCGGAGTACCTACGAGCAGTACTTC. Its protein product is CASSPAKRSTYEQYF.

This chain links TRBV24-1 with TRBJ2-1; TRBD1 matches 9 bases. CDR1 KGHDR and CDR2 SFDVKD come from the germline V gene. This CDR3 contains 16 residues. J lost 3 bases, V lost 2 bases, and 4 bases had no gene match. As DNA, the CDR3 is TGTGCCACCAGTGATTCCGGGACAGGGATCTACAATGAGCAGTTCTTC. It encodes CATSDSGTGIYNEQFF.

The V gene is TRBV6-2 or TRBV6-3, the J gene TRBJ2-7, with 9 bases identical to TRBD1. This CDR3 is 15 amino acids long. The V and J ends lost 5 bases and 3 bases, in that order; junction bases with no gene match: 8. Germline V gene lookup returns CDR1 MNHEY and CDR2 SVGEGT. Written as DNA, the CDR3 is TGTGCCAGCAGTCAATCCGGGACAGGGAACTACGAGCAGTACGTC. Translated: CASSQSGTGNYEQYV.

The rearrangement uses TRBV28 and TRBJ1-4, with D perhaps TRBD1 (6 bases). Trimming cost V 2 bases and J 4 bases, with 14 bases left between them. Germline V lookup: CDR1 MDHEN, CDR2 SYDVKM. The CDR3 covers 16 residues. CDR3 amino acids: CASSLTGPADNEKLFF. The CDR3 DNA reads TGTGCCAGCAGTTTAACAGGGCCAGCGGATAATGAAAAACTGTTTTTT.

The J gene is TRBJ1-5, the V gene TRBV6-2 or TRBV6-3; possible D gene TRBD1, 6 bases. The germline V and J ends were trimmed by 5 bases and 6 bases, with 8 bases remaining between them. Germline V lookup: CDR1 MNHEY, CDR2 SVGEGT. This CDR3 is built from 12 residues. CDR3 nucleotide sequence: TGTGCCAGCAGTCGGGGGGCTCAGCCCCAGCATTTT. Its translation is CASSRGAQPQHF.

This rearrangement joins TRBV5-4 to TRBJ2-3; possible D gene TRBD1, 5 bases. The CDR3 is 13 residues long. V was cut by 0 bases and J by 8 bases, with 10 bases left in between. Per the germline V gene, CDR1 is SGHNT and CDR2 is YYREEE (reference sequence). CDR3 nucleotides: TGTGCCAGCAGCTTGGAGGGGCCAACTACGCAGTATTTT. It encodes CASSLEGPTTQYF.

The chain is built from TRBV24-1 and TRBJ2-3; 7 bases map to TRBD2. Germline V gene data show CDR1 as KGHDR and CDR2 as SFDVKD. J lost 0 bases, V lost 1 base, and 3 bases had no gene match. CDR3 length: 16 residues. This CDR3 is CATSDFGRGSTDTQYF. The CDR3 DNA follows: TGTGCCACCAGTGATTTCGGGCGGGGGAGCACAGATACGCAGTATTTT.

The CDR3 here is CASSPLTDPLDTGELFF. The CDR3 nucleotides are TGTGCCAGCAGCCCCCTGACAGATCCGCTGGACACCGGGGAGCTGTTTTTT. The V call is TRBV9, the J call TRBJ2-2, with D tentatively TRBD1 (5 bases). CDR1 is SGDLS and CDR2 is YYNGEE in the germline V gene. Trimming removed 4 bases from V and 3 bases from J, with 19 bases in between. The CDR3 loop spans 17 amino acids.

This chain connects TRBV12-3 or TRBV12-4 to TRBJ1-1; D may be TRBD1 (5 bases). The CDR3 runs 13 residues. Trimming pared 1 base from V and 6 bases from J, leaving 9 bases between. The CDR3: CASSLGGRAEAFF. CDR3 DNA: TGTGCCAGCAGTTTAGGGGGGAGGGCTGAAGCTTTCTTT.

This rearrangement joins TRBV11-2 to TRBJ2-7; D may be TRBD2 (5 bases). Trimming took 7 bases from V and 3 from J, leaving 13 bases between them. Germline values: CDR1 SGHAT, CDR2 FQNNGV. The CDR3 is 13 amino acids. In nucleotides, the CDR3 is TGTGCCAGCAAGGACTGGTACAACTACGAGCAGTACTTC. This codes for CASKDWYNYEQYF. Drawing the rest from reference TRBV11-2 and TRBJ2-7, the complete variable domain is EAGVAQSPRYKIIEKRQSVAFWCNPISGHATLYWYQQILGQGPKLLIQFQNNGVVDDSQLPKDRFSAERLKGVDSTLKIQPAKLEDSAVYLCASKDWYNYEQYFGPGTRLTVT.

The J gene is TRBJ2-5, the V gene TRBV7-2; 10 bases are shared with TRBD2. CDR3 length: 15 amino acids. The junction had 7 bases not matched to a gene; V was cut back by 4 bases and J by 5 bases. Germline CDR1 reads SGHTA; CDR2 reads FQGNSA. The chain's CDR3 is CASSYLSGGEETQYF. The DNA for the CDR3 is TGTGCCAGCAGCTATTTAAGCGGGGGGGAGGAGACCCAGTACTTC.

The genes are TRBV21-1 and TRBJ1-4; TRBD1, as called in the table, went unchecked against the DNA. TRBV21-1 is a recognized pseudogene. This CDR3 contains 18 residues. CDR3 residues: CASSKAPRTPSTNEKLFF. In DNA form, the CDR3 reads TGTGCCAGCAGCAAAGCGCCCCGGACACCTTCAACTAATGAAAAACTGTTTTTT.

This sequence joins TRBV28 and TRBJ2-3; 8 bases are shared with TRBD1. The CDR3 runs to 16 residues. Unmatched junction bases numbered 8, after V lost 6 bases and J lost 0 bases. CDR1 MDHEN and CDR2 SYDVKM come from the germline V gene. CDR3 loop: CASSNQGAESTDTQYF. CDR3 DNA: TGTGCCAGCAGCAATCAGGGGGCTGAAAGCACAGATACGCAGTATTTT.

The CDR3 loop is CASTPGVAGIYNEQFF. The CDR3 region has the DNA TGCGCCAGCACCCCGGGGGTAGCGGGCATATACAATGAGCAGTTCTTC. J is TRBJ2-1 and V is TRBV5-1; 7 positions match TRBD2. Trimming cost V 6 bases and J 4 bases; bases outside gene matches: 13. This CDR3 comprises 16 residues. CDR1 is SGHRS and CDR2 is YFSETQ in the germline V gene.

The gene calls are TRBV30 and TRBJ2-7; possible D gene TRBD2, 6 bases. Between the trimmed V and J ends, which lost 1 base and 2 bases, there was a span of 15 bases. CDR3 length equals 15 residues. Germline loops: CDR1 GTSNPN, CDR2 SVGIG (reference sequence). The CDR3 DNA reads TGTGCCTGGAGTGGAGGAGGGGCGACTACCTACGAGCAGTACGTC. It specifies CAWSGGGATTYEQYV.

The V and J genes are TRBV7-6 and TRBJ2-3; maybe TRBD2 (6 bases). Trimming stripped 2 bases from V and 1 base from J, with 16 bases between. The CDR3 sequence is 17 residues long. Germline lookup yields CDR1 SGHVS and CDR2 FNYEAQ. CDR3 sequence reads: CASSLLGGGEGTDTQYF. CDR3 coding DNA: TGTGCCAGCAGCTTATTGGGTGGAGGGGAGGGCACAGATACGCAGTATTTT. Full variable domain (remainder filled in from reference TRBV7-6 and TRBJ2-3): GAGVSQSPRYKVTKRGQDVALRCDPISGHVSLYWYRQALGQGPEFLTYFNYEAQQDKSGLPNDRFSAERPEGSISTLTIQRTEQRDSAMYRCASSLLGGGEGTDTQYFGPGTRLTVL.

The CDR3 loop is CASSYSSGRVWNEQFF. CDR3 in DNA: TGTGCCAGCAGTTACTCGAGCGGGAGAGTCTGGAATGAGCAGTTCTTC. The chain uses TRBV6-5 and TRBJ2-1; TRBD2 agrees at 8 bases. V lost 0 bases to trimming and J lost 7 bases; unmatched junction nucleotides: 8. The length of the CDR3 is 16 residues. The V gene's germline CDR1 is MNHEY and CDR2 SVGAGI.

DNA for the CDR3: TGTGCCACCAGTGAGCAGGGGTCCACTGAAGCTTTCTTT. Protein product: CATSEQGSTEAFF. The chain recombines TRBV24-1 with TRBJ1-1, with D possibly TRBD1 on 6 matching bases. Germline V gene sequence: CDR1 KGHDR, CDR2 SFDVKD. The CDR3 length is 13 residues. The V gene lost 4 bases and the J gene lost 4 bases, with 9 bases spanning the gap.

Only a few counts were recorded for this clone. The chain joins TRBV13 to TRBJ1-2, with TRBD1 as a possible D gene (6 bases). V shed 6 bases and J shed 6 bases, with 14 bases lying between them. The germline V gene encodes CDR1 PRHDT and CDR2 FYEKMQ (reference sequence). The CDR3 consists of 13 residues. CDR3 in DNA: TGTGCCAGCAGTTATCAGGGGCGGAATGGCTACACCTTC. Amino acids: CASSYQGRNGYTF.

The chain employs TRBV3-1 (or the pseudogene TRBV3-2) and TRBJ2-7; D may correspond to TRBD1 or TRBD2 (5 bases each). This CDR3 comprises 16 residues. Trimming removed 0 bases from V and 0 bases from J, with 12 bases in between. The germline gives CDR1 LGHDT, CDR2 YNNKEL (reference sequence). CDR3 coding DNA: TGTGCCAGCAGCCAAGATTGGGGACCGAGCTCCTACGAGCAGTACTTC. It specifies CASSQDWGPSSYEQYF.

The gene calls are TRBV5-1 and TRBJ2-3; 7 bases map to TRBD1. CDR3 length: 16 amino acids. V lost 0 bases to trimming and J lost 2 bases; unmatched junction nucleotides: 6. In germline, CDR1 is SGHRS, CDR2 YFSETQ. The CDR3 nucleotides are TGCGCCAGCAGCTTGGGGGACAGAGATTACACAGATACGCAGTATTTT. Translating gives CASSLGDRDYTDTQYF.